Presented here are 11 T cell receptor beta chains from one specimen sequenced in a study of CD8 T cells in Susac syndrome. Reverse transcription of roughly 0.45 to 1 ug RNA used random hexamers. TCRdb itself ran the immunoSEQ multiplex PCR reads through MiXCR, one entry per CDR3 protein. The table records approximately 140,000 distinct CDR3 sequences, 85% to 95% of them present only once. Sequencing was done on a sample of CD4+ T cells from PBMCs. The source is a human donor with multiple sclerosis.

The V gene is TRBV20-1, the J gene TRBJ1-2; D perhaps matches TRBD1 (6 bases). The germline CDR1 and CDR2 sequences are DFQATT and SNEGSKA (reference sequence). Deletions cut 0 bases from V and 2 bases from J, with 7 bases between. This CDR3 is built from 13 residues. The CDR3 DNA sequence: TGCAGTGCTAGAGAGACAGGCAACTATGGCTACACCTTC. Translating it yields CSARETGNYGYTF.

The gene calls are TRBV29-1 and TRBJ2-1; D remains unclear. The CDR3 totals 10 residues. V was trimmed by 4 bases and J by 4 bases, leaving 2 bases between them. Germline V CDR1 and CDR2: SQVTM, ANQGSEA. This CDR3 reads CSVGYNEQFF. In DNA, the CDR3 is TGCAGCGTTGGGTACAATGAGCAGTTCTTC.

This chain links TRBV19 with TRBJ1-4, with 7 bases identical to TRBD1. The CDR3 totals 14 residues. The V and J ends lost 9 bases and 8 bases, in that order; junction bases with no gene match: 12. CDR1 is LNHDA and CDR2 is SQIVND in the germline V gene (reference sequence). The CDR3 DNA sequence: TGTGCCAGCGGACAGACAGGGATCGAAGAAAAACTGTTTTTT. It translates to CASGQTGIEEKLFF.

The chain recombines TRBV29-1 with TRBJ2-3; TRBD1 matches 7 bases. Germline V CDR1 and CDR2: SQVTM, ANQGSEA. The CDR3 contains 10 residues. J gave up 15 bases and V 7 bases, and 10 bases lay outside the gene matches. The CDR3 nucleotides read TGCAGCGGTGGGGACAGCCTGCTTTATTTT. The encoded protein is CSGGDSLLYF.

The chain recombines TRBV3-1 with TRBJ2-7; unclear D gene. Germline V lookup: CDR1 LGHDT, CDR2 YNNKEL (reference sequence). Trimming stripped 0 bases from V and 3 bases from J, with 6 bases between. The CDR3 runs 13 residues. CDR3: CASSQELGYEQYF. CDR3 DNA: TGTGCCAGCAGCCAAGAGCTGGGCTACGAGCAGTACTTC.

This clonotype was seen only once. The V gene is TRBV12-3 or TRBV12-4, the J gene TRBJ1-2, with D possibly matching TRBD1 (5 bases). V was pared by 6 bases and J by 8 bases, with 13 bases between. CDR3 length: 12 residues. The DNA for the CDR3 is TGTGCCAGCAGCCCCCGGGGGGTAGGCTACACCTTC. It encodes CASSPRGVGYTF.

The gene calls are TRBV29-1 and TRBJ1-1; D remains ambiguous. V dropped 6 bases and J dropped 4 bases, with 9 bases sitting between them. CDR1 is SQVTM and CDR2 is ANQGSEA in the germline V gene. The CDR3 length is 11 residues. The CDR3 loop reads CSVLTGTEAFF. CDR3 sequence (DNA): TGCAGCGTGCTGACCGGCACTGAAGCTTTCTTT.

The rearrangement links TRBV3-1 to TRBJ2-7, with 10 bases identical to TRBD1. This CDR3 region has 16 residues. Trimming cost V 1 base and J 4 bases; bases outside gene matches: 7. The germline CDR1 and CDR2 sequences are LGHDT and YNNKEL (reference sequence). CDR3 sequence: CASSQGGWDRGYEQYF. CDR3 DNA sequence: TGTGCCAGCAGCCAAGGGGGATGGGACAGGGGATACGAGCAGTACTTC.

The chain employs TRBV24-1 and TRBJ2-3; D unclear. This CDR3 spans 14 amino acids. Germline V gene data show CDR1 as KGHDR and CDR2 as SFDVKD. V dropped 1 base and J dropped 2 bases, with 6 bases sitting between them. This chain's CDR3 is CATSDFGYTDTQYF. Here the CDR3 DNA reads TGTGCCACCAGTGATTTCGGATACACAGATACGCAGTATTTT.

This chain uses TRBV15 with TRBJ2-2; D gene uncertain. V was cut by 0 bases and J by 4 bases, with 9 bases left in between. Looked up from germline, CDR1 is LNHNV and CDR2 is YYDKDF (reference sequence). This CDR3 contains 15 residues. The CDR3 reads CATSRDPTATGELFF. In nucleotides, the CDR3 is TGTGCCACCAGCAGAGATCCGACGGCCACCGGGGAGCTGTTTTTT.

The chain links TRBV6-5 to TRBJ1-1; D is uncertain. With 4 bases removed from V and 6 bases from J, the gap between germline ends came to 18 bases. The CDR3 is 15 residues long. Germline V gene lookup returns CDR1 MNHEY and CDR2 SVGAGI. DNA for the CDR3: TGTGCCAGCAGTTTCGCGACCTCCACGGCGGCTGAAGCTTTCTTT. The encoded protein is CASSFATSTAAEAFF.